These 25 T cell receptor beta chains originate from one sample sequenced in a study of post-analysis software for immune sequencing data. Whole-study findings and limits: Patients used a few TRBV segments, including TRBV5-6, TRBV5-1 and TRBV20-1, more often than controls.

Researchers reported that TCR beta cDNA libraries carried unique molecular identifiers. Using its own MiXCR run on the PCR reads, TCRdb lists one record per CDR3 protein. The table lists about 500,000 distinct CDR3 sequences, over 35% of them singletons, with about 12% in the top ten. These receptors have no known antigen. Sequenced material: blood. These receptors originate from a girl aged 5-17 years with multiple sclerosis.

This clonotype was found a few times. V is TRBV28 and J is TRBJ2-1; 10 bases line up with TRBD2. The length of the CDR3 is 11 residues. After removal of 7 bases from V and 15 bases from J, the junction contained 6 bases not matched to a gene. Looked up from germline, CDR1 is MDHEN and CDR2 is SYDVKM. In DNA, the CDR3 is TGTGCCAGCATAGCGGGGGGTAGGGGGTTCTTC. Encoded protein: CASIAGGRGFF.

V and J are TRBV4-1 and TRBJ2-1; no definite D call. V lost 0 bases, J lost 8 bases, and 14 bases lay in between. Germline V lookup: CDR1 MGHRA, CDR2 YSYEKL. The CDR3 loop spans 15 amino acids. The CDR3 nucleotides are TGCGCCAGCAGCCAAGATTTCGGGCCCGGAGATGAGCAGTTCTTC. Its protein product is CASSQDFGPGDEQFF.

This chain connects TRBV11-2 to TRBJ2-5; D unresolved. V was pared by 0 bases and J by 2 bases, with 13 bases between. There are 16 residues in the CDR3. Germline V gene lookup returns CDR1 SGHAT and CDR2 FQNNGV. The CDR3 region has the DNA TGTGCCAGCAGCTTAGAACCAGCGAGAGTACAAGAGACCCAGTACTTC. Its translation is CASSLEPARVQETQYF.

The V and J genes are TRBV5-6 and TRBJ2-7; D gene uncertain. Trimming pared 4 bases from V and 2 bases from J, leaving 10 bases between. Germline CDR1 SGHDT, CDR2 YYEEEE. The CDR3 length is 13 residues. CDR3 in amino acids: CASSLTTTYEQYF. The CDR3 bases are TGTGCCAGCAGCCTAACAACAACCTACGAGCAGTACTTC.

CDR3 nucleotides: TGTGCCAGCAACACAGGGGACAGACACGAATATGGCTACACCTTC. This gives the protein CASNTGDRHEYGYTF. The chain combines TRBV7-9 with TRBJ1-2; 7 nucleotides line up with TRBD1. The V segment lost 7 bases and the J segment 5 bases; nucleotides outside the gene matches: 13. This CDR3 contains 15 residues. Germline V gives CDR1 SEHNR, CDR2 FQNEAQ (reference sequence).

The chain uses TRBV5-1 and TRBJ2-5, with D tentatively TRBD2 (6 bases). The DNA end favors TRBJ2-7, so the J call may be wrong. CDR3 size: 14 residues. CDR1 is SGHRS and CDR2 is YFSETQ in the germline V gene. The DNA for the CDR3 is TGCGCCAGCAGCTACAACGGAGGGAGATCCGAGCAGTACTTC. Translated: CASSYNGGRSEQYF.

The rearrangement uses TRBV28 and TRBJ2-3, with 9 bases that match TRBD1. The CDR3 length is 15 residues. Germline CDR1 and CDR2: MDHEN and SYDVKM. Trimming removed 6 bases from V and 7 bases from J; junction bases left unmatched: 11. The CDR3 loop reads CASRTGTGIPNTQYF. The CDR3 DNA sequence: TGTGCCAGCAGGACCGGGACAGGGATTCCGAATACGCAGTATTTT.

This clonotype turned up a few times. Mismatch with germline at one junction end may stem from a read error. The chain links TRBV7-2 to TRBJ2-7; TRBD2 might be the D (5 bases). The assigned J gene may be wrong: the sequence end matches TRBJ2-5 better. The germline V gene has CDR1 SGHTA and CDR2 FQGNSA. The CDR3 runs 13 residues. CDR3 nucleotide sequence: TGTGCCAGCAGCCTAGCAGCTCGGGGGACCCAGTACTTC. Amino acids: CASSLAARGTQYF.

This clonotype was detected only a few times. This chain links TRBV18 with TRBJ2-1; a possible D gene is TRBD1 (6 bases). V was trimmed by 3 bases and J by 6 bases, leaving 12 bases between them. Germline V gene sequence: CDR1 KGHSH, CDR2 LQKENI. The CDR3 has 14 residues. The CDR3: CASSPTRGGNEQFF. The DNA for the CDR3 is TGTGCCAGCTCACCGACACGAGGGGGCAATGAGCAGTTCTTC.

This clonotype appeared a few times. CDR3: CASSPDRVVYEQYF. In nucleotides, the CDR3 is TGTGCCAGCAGTCCGGACAGGGTAGTTTACGAGCAGTACTTC. The rearrangement joins TRBV27 to TRBJ2-7; 8 bases fit TRBD1. Germline-derived CDR1 and CDR2 are MNHEY and SMNVEV (reference sequence). CDR3 size: 14 residues. Losses at the gene ends were 5 bases for V and 4 bases for J; bases not matched to a gene: 7.

The genes are TRBV18 and TRBJ2-1; 11 bases fit TRBD2. V lost 3 bases and J lost 7; bases outside the gene matches: 2. Germline assignment: CDR1 KGHSH and CDR2 LQKENI. CDR3 length equals 14 residues. CDR3 sequence (DNA): TGTGCCAGCTCACCGGGACTAGCGGAAAATGAGCAGTTCTTC. This translates into CASSPGLAENEQFF.

This clonotype was found a few times. The rearrangement links TRBV7-3 to TRBJ2-7; D gene ambiguous. The CDR3 has 13 amino acids. Trimming cost V 6 bases and J 5 bases, with 14 bases left between them. Germline V gives CDR1 SGHTA, CDR2 FQGTGA. CDR3 residues: CASRKQILDEQYF. DNA for the CDR3: TGTGCCAGCAGGAAACAAATTCTCGACGAGCAGTACTTC.

This clonotype was counted a few times. This chain links TRBV29-1 with TRBJ2-7; 9 nucleotides line up with TRBD2. Trimming cost V 2 bases and J 4 bases; bases outside gene matches: 9. The germline V gene encodes CDR1 SQVTM and CDR2 ANQGSEA. This CDR3 region has 15 residues. As DNA, the CDR3 is TGCAGCGTTGAACTTTTTAGCGGGAGACAATACGAGCAGTACTTC. Amino acids: CSVELFSGRQYEQYF.

The table lists this clonotype with a few counts. CDR3 in DNA: TGTGCCAGCAGCCAAGAGCTTATTGCTACGGGAGCATCCTACGAGCAGTACTTC. Amino acids: CASSQELIATGASYEQYF. V is TRBV4-2 and J is TRBJ2-7, with a weak D call TRBD2 (6 bases). Germline V gene sequence: CDR1 LGHNA, CDR2 YNFKEQ. This CDR3 has 18 residues. Trimming cost V 0 bases and J 1 base, with 19 bases left between them.

The V gene is TRBV6-5, the J gene TRBJ2-1; 10 nucleotides line up with TRBD1. V trimming: 7 bases; J trimming: 6 bases; junction bases outside the gene matches: 6. The CDR3 has 14 residues. From germline, CDR1 is MNHEY and CDR2 SVGAGI. The CDR3 is CASIKGQGLNEQFF. The CDR3 nucleotides read TGTGCCAGCATCAAGGGACAGGGGCTCAATGAGCAGTTCTTC.

The J gene is TRBJ2-4, the V gene TRBV4-1; 8 bases line up with TRBD2. V trimming: 0 bases; J trimming: 13 bases; junction bases outside the gene matches: 14. The CDR3 runs to 16 residues. CDR1 is MGHRA and CDR2 is YSYEKL in the germline V gene. The CDR3 DNA sequence: TGCGCCAGCAGCCAAGATAATGCGGCGGGAGGTGGGGAGCAGTACTTC. It specifies CASSQDNAAGGGEQYF.

This chain connects TRBV20-1 to TRBJ2-5, with D possibly TRBD2 on 6 matching bases. This CDR3 contains 13 residues. Between the trimmed V and J ends, which lost 6 bases and 2 bases, there was a span of 13 bases. In germline, CDR1 is DFQATT, CDR2 SNEGSKA (reference sequence). CDR3 sequence reads: CSASLANQETQYF. The CDR3 nucleotides read TGCAGTGCCTCCCTAGCGAATCAAGAGACCCAGTACTTC.

The chain has TRBV13 and TRBJ2-1; 11 nucleotides line up with TRBD2. This CDR3 is built from 16 residues. CDR1 and CDR2 from the germline V gene are PRHDT and FYEKMQ (reference sequence). Losses at the gene ends were 5 bases for V and 8 bases for J; bases not matched to a gene: 11. CDR3 in amino acids: CASSPSTSGSLYEQFF. The CDR3 DNA reads as TGTGCCAGCAGCCCCAGTACTAGCGGGAGTTTATATGAGCAGTTCTTC.

The V gene is TRBV2, the J gene TRBJ2-4; tentative D call: TRBD1 (5 bases). Germline assignment: CDR1 SNHLY and CDR2 FYNNEI. V gave up 3 bases and J gave up 0 bases, with 9 bases separating them. The CDR3 has 15 residues. CDR3 loop: CASSESTVAKNIQYF. For the CDR3, the DNA is TGTGCCAGCAGTGAGTCGACAGTAGCCAAAAACATTCAGTACTTC.

The genes are TRBV2 and TRBJ2-1; D might be TRBD2 (6 bases). V was clipped by 4 bases and J by 4 bases, with 8 bases between them. This CDR3 is 13 amino acids long. Germline values: CDR1 SNHLY, CDR2 FYNNEI. In DNA, the CDR3 is TGTGCCAGCAGTGGACTAGTGTACAATGAGCAGTTCTTC. Translating it yields CASSGLVYNEQFF. Full variable domain (missing parts from reference TRBV2 and TRBJ2-1): EPEVTQTPSHQVTQMGQEVILRCVPISNHLYFYWYRQILGQKVEFLVSFYNNEISEKSEIFDDQFSVERPDGSNFTLKIRSTKLEDSAMYFCASSGLVYNEQFFGPGTRLTVL.

This chain connects TRBV5-5 to TRBJ2-4, with D possibly being TRBD1 or TRBD2 (5 bases each). The DNA end is more similar to TRBJ2-5, so the J call may be wrong. CDR1 is SGHKS, CDR2 YYEKEE, per germline (reference sequence). The CDR3 sequence is 13 residues long. CDR3 sequence: CASSLYGTETQYF. CDR3 nucleotides: TGTGCCAGCAGCTTGTACGGGACGGAGACCCAGTACTTC.

Only a few counts were recorded for this clonotype. The genes are TRBV27 and TRBJ1-5, with D unresolved. CDR3 size: 14 residues. Trimming cost V 4 bases and J 4 bases, with 11 bases left between them. Germline V lookup: CDR1 MNHEY, CDR2 SMNVEV (reference sequence). Written as DNA, the CDR3 is TGTGCCAGCAGTTCGACCGACGGAAATCAGCCCCAGCATTTT. It codes for CASSSTDGNQPQHF.

This chain connects TRBV20-1 to TRBJ2-1; TRBD2 is a possible D gene (5 bases). Germline lookup yields CDR1 DFQATT and CDR2 SNEGSKA (reference sequence). The CDR3 has 16 amino acids. The germline V and J ends were trimmed by 1 base and 5 bases, with 18 bases remaining between them. The CDR3 protein is CSARGVWGDNHNEQFF. In DNA, the CDR3 is TGCAGTGCTAGAGGGGTATGGGGAGATAACCACAATGAGCAGTTCTTC.

This clonotype was picked up a small number of times. J is TRBJ2-7 and V is TRBV12-3 or TRBV12-4; D not resolved. The CDR3 totals 13 residues. Trimming shortened V by 6 bases and J by 4 bases, and 13 bases separated the two germline ends. CDR3 nucleotide sequence: TGTGCCAGCAGCCATTACGATTCATACGAGCAGTACTTC. This sequence encodes CASSHYDSYEQYF.

The CDR3 region is CASSQDSPWLAQYEQYF. The DNA for the CDR3 is TGCGCCAGCAGCCAAGATTCCCCTTGGCTAGCACAGTACGAGCAGTACTTC. This chain joins TRBV4-3 and TRBJ2-7; weak D call: TRBD2 (5 bases). The V end lost 0 bases, the J end lost 4 bases, and 19 bases lay between the germline ends. The CDR3 is made up of 17 amino acids. The V gene's germline CDR1 is LGHNA and CDR2 YSLEER.